The 7 T cell receptor beta chains below were found in one sample sequenced in a study of CXCR3-negative and CXCR3-positive naive CD8 T cells. Through 5' RACE with UMI labels, the TRB cDNA libraries were prepared. TCRdb re-called the 5' RACE reads and catalogs CDR3 proteins one per entry, DNA excluded. The sample table includes about 39,000 distinct CDR3 sequences. Material for sequencing was naive CXCR3- CD8+ T cells from blood. Subset defined: CD45RO-CCR7+CD27+CD95- naive CD8+ T cells lacking CXCR3 (TNR3-). The receptors derive from a human donor in good health. Some clones in this sample may be carry-over from other donors' samples.

V usage is TRBV2 and J usage is TRBJ2-4; TCRdb's D call, TRBD2, is unchecked because there is no DNA. Looked up from germline, CDR1 is SNHLY and CDR2 is FYNNEI. This CDR3 comprises 16 residues. CDR3 sequence: CASKPWEGVAKNIQYF.

The CDR3 loop reads CASSGRRISYNEQFF. This chain links TRBV28 with TRBJ2-1. CDR3 length equals 15 residues. Germline V gene lookup returns CDR1 MDHEN and CDR2 SYDVKM.

This CDR3 is CASGHRGQDEQYF. The chain links TRBV2 to TRBJ2-7; TCRdb lists TRBD1, though no DNA is available to test this call. Per germline, CDR1 SNHLY and CDR2 FYNNEI. The CDR3 runs to 13 residues.

The chain employs TRBV4-1 and TRBJ2-7; TCRdb gives TRBD1 as the D gene, but with no DNA this cannot be confirmed. The CDR3 runs 12 residues. The germline V gene encodes CDR1 MGHRA and CDR2 YSYEKL. The CDR3 spells CASSHPGPEQYF.

The gene calls are TRBV20-1 and TRBJ1-1. The CDR3 loop spans 14 amino acids. Germline loops: CDR1 DFQATT, CDR2 SNEGSKA (reference sequence). The CDR3 spells CSANRDGRYTEAFF.

The chain combines TRBV29-1 with TRBJ2-5. CDR3 length: 12 amino acids. Germline V lookup: CDR1 SQVTM, CDR2 ANQGSEA. The CDR3 here is CSVEGYEETQYF. The entire variable domain, with the rest obtained from reference TRBV29-1 and TRBJ2-5, is as follows: SAVISQKPSRDICQRGTSLTIQCQVDSQVTMMFWYRQQPGQSLTLIATANQGSEATYESGFVIDKFPISRPNLTFSTLTVSNMSPEDSSIYLCSVEGYEETQYFGPGTRLLVL.

The chain recombines TRBV20-1 with TRBJ2-1; TCRdb picks TRBD2, but there is no DNA to check that call. This CDR3 comprises 14 residues. Germline-derived CDR1 and CDR2 are DFQATT and SNEGSKA (reference sequence). CDR3 loop: CSASGTSAINEQFF.